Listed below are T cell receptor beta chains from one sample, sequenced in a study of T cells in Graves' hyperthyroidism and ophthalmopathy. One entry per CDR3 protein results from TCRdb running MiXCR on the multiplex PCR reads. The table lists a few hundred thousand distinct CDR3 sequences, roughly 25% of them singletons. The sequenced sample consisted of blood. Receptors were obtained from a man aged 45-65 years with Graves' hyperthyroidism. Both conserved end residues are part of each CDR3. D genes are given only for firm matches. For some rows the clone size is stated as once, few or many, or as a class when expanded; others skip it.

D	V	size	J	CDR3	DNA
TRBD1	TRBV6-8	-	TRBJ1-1	CASIRLEGARNTEAFF	TGTGCCAGCATTAGGCTGGAGGGGGCGAGGAACACTGAAGCTTTCTTT
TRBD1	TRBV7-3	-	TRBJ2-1	CASSPRQGWSSYNEQFF	TGTGCCAGCAGCCCCCGACAGGGATGGAGCTCCTACAATGAGCAGTTCTTC
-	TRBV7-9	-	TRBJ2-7	CASSPRVAAGHEQYF	TGTGCCAGCAGCCCCAGGGTGGCGGCGGGACACGAGCAGTACTTC
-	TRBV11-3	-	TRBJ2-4	CASSLASASPSLAKNIQYF	TGTGCCAGCAGCTTAGCAAGTGCTAGTCCTTCACTAGCCAAAAACATTCAGTACTTC
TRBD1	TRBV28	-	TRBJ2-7	CASRQGLGEQYF	TGTGCCAGCAGACAGGGGCTAGGCGAGCAGTACTTC
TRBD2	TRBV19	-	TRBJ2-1	CASSIVSGSVYEQFF	TGTGCCAGTAGTATAGTCAGCGGGAGTGTCTATGAGCAGTTCTTC
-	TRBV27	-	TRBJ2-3	CASSSNLAGTDTRYF	TGTGCCAGCAGTTCCAATCTCGCGGGGACAGATACGCGGTATTTT
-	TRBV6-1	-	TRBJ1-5	CASSESGSHRQPQHF	TGTGCCAGCAGTGAGTCAGGGTCCCATCGTCAGCCCCAGCATTTT
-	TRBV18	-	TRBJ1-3	CASSAQSSGNTIYF	TGTGCCAGCTCGGCACAGAGCTCTGGAAACACCATATATTTT
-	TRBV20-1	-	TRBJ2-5	CSAREGLLKETQYF	TGCAGTGCTAGAGAGGGGTTGTTGAAAGAGACCCAGTACTTC
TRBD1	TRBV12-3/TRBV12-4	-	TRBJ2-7	CASSPETGGSGEQYF	TGTGCCAGCAGTCCCGAGACAGGGGGCTCGGGAGAGCAGTACTTC
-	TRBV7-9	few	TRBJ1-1	CASSFHGGTEAFF	TGTGCCAGCAGCTTCCACGGGGGTACTGAAGCTTTCTTT
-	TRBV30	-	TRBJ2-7	CAFSQGRRDEQYF	TGTGCCTTTTCACAAGGGAGGAGGGACGAGCAGTACTTC
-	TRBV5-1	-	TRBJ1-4	CASSLGTGNEKLFF	TGCGCCAGCAGCTTGGGGACGGGCAATGAAAAACTGTTTTTT
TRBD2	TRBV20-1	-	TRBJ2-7	CSASLLAGVAYEQYF	TGCAGTGCTAGCCTTCTAGCGGGAGTTGCCTACGAGCAGTACTTC
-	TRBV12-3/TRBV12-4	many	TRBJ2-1	CASSPGWDEQFF	TGTGCCAGCAGCCCAGGGTGGGATGAGCAGTTCTTC
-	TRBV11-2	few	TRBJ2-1	CASRGVPNKQFF	TGTGCCAGCAGGGGAGTCCCCAATAAGCAGTTCTTC
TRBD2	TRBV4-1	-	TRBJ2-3	CASRGGMREGSDTQYF	TGCGCCAGCAGGGGGGGAATGCGGGAGGGTTCAGATACGCAGTATTTT
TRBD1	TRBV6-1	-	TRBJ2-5	CASRQDPGGGETQYF	TGTGCCAGCAGGCAAGACCCAGGGGGCGGGGAGACCCAGTACTTC
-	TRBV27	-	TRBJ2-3	CASSQPSGPDTDTQYF	TGTGCCAGCAGCCAACCCTCGGGGCCAGACACAGATACGCAGTATTTT
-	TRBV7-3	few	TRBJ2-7	CASSPQGPVSSYEQYF	TGCGCCAGCAGCCCCCAGGGGCCAGTTAGCTCCTACGAGCAGTACTTC
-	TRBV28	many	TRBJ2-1	CASSSYHNEQFF	TGTGCCAGCAGTTCCTACCACAATGAGCAGTTCTTC
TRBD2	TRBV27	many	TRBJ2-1	CASAIRLAEKNEQFF	TGTGCCAGCGCGATCAGACTAGCGGAGAAAAATGAGCAGTTCTTC
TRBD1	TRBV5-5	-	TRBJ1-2	CASSEGQGGYGYTF	TGTGCCAGCAGCGAGGGACAGGGCGGCTATGGCTACACCTTC
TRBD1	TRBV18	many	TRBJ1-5	CASSPGTGDSNQPQHF	TGTGCCAGCTCACCAGGGACAGGGGACAGCAATCAGCCCCAGCATTTT
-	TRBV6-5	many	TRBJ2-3	CASSYYPHTDTQYF	TGTGCCAGCAGTTACTATCCCCACACAGATACGCAGTATTTT